The 16 T cell receptor beta chains below all came from one sample that was sequenced in a study of blood T cells in healthy people across ages. Primed by a sample-barcoded 5' primer and a J-beta primer mix, a second PCR proceeded for 7 to 11 cycles. TCRdb re-analysed the 5' RACE reads in MiXCR, keeping a single row per CDR3 protein. The sample shows some 780,000 distinct CDR3 sequences, around three fifths of them seen only once. Sequencing was done on a sample of blood. The source of these receptors is a man aged 35-49 years in good health.

This chain uses TRBV5-1 with TRBJ1-1, with a weak D call TRBD1 (5 bases). Germline V gene sequence: CDR1 SGHRS, CDR2 YFSETQ. The CDR3 runs to 13 residues. V lost 1 base and J 7 bases, leaving 11 bases between the germline ends. CDR3 loop: CASSLLRGNEAFF. DNA for the CDR3: TGCGCCAGCAGCTTGTTAAGGGGAAATGAAGCTTTCTTT.

The chain is built from TRBV3-1 and TRBJ2-2; either TRBD1 or TRBD2 may supply D (5 bases each). The V and J ends lost 4 bases and 5 bases respectively, with 11 bases between them. The CDR3 sequence is 14 residues long. The V gene's germline CDR1 is LGHDT and CDR2 YNNKEL (reference sequence). The CDR3 region is CASSLREFTGELFF. The CDR3, as DNA: TGTGCCAGCAGCCTCAGGGAGTTTACCGGGGAGCTGTTTTTT.

The genes are TRBV3-1 and TRBJ2-1; perhaps TRBD2 as D (6 bases). The DNA matches TRBJ2-7 better at its end, which makes the J call doubtful. The length of the CDR3 is 15 residues. Per germline, CDR1 LGHDT and CDR2 YNNKEL (reference sequence). The CDR3 sequence: CASSPDGSSYNEQYF. The DNA for the CDR3 is TGTGCCAGCAGCCCGGACGGGAGCTCCTACAATGAGCAGTACTTC.

The chain combines TRBV10-3 with TRBJ1-5, with D unresolved. Per the germline V gene, CDR1 is ENHRY and CDR2 is SYGVKD. The CDR3 contains 14 residues. The V gene lost 3 bases and the J gene lost 4 bases, with 10 bases spanning the gap. CDR3 protein: CAISDPGGNQPQHF. The CDR3 DNA sequence: TGTGCCATCAGTGATCCAGGCGGAAATCAGCCCCAGCATTTT.

The chain joins TRBV4-3 to TRBJ2-5, with 8 bases aligning to TRBD2. V lost 3 bases, J lost 5 bases, and 11 bases stayed unmatched. This CDR3 comprises 16 residues. The V gene's germline CDR1 is LGHNA and CDR2 YSLEER. CDR3 coding DNA: TGCGCCAGCAGCCATGGGGCTAGCGGGTCTGGGGAGACCCAGTACTTC. It yields the protein CASSHGASGSGETQYF.

The J gene is TRBJ1-1, the V gene TRBV10-3, with D hard to call. Germline V lookup: CDR1 ENHRY, CDR2 SYGVKD. V shed 4 bases and J shed 1 base, with 7 bases lying between them. The CDR3 extends over 13 amino acids. The CDR3, as DNA: TGTGCCATCAGTGTCGCCGAGAACACTGAAGCTTTCTTT. This translates into CAISVAENTEAFF.

This clonotype was seen once. The chain has TRBV15 and TRBJ1-1; tentative D call: TRBD1 (5 bases). Germline assignment: CDR1 LNHNV and CDR2 YYDKDF (reference sequence). Trimming stripped 7 bases from V and 5 bases from J, with 14 bases between. The CDR3 totals 13 residues. DNA for the CDR3: TGTGCCACCAACCCAGGGTACGATACTGAAGCTTTCTTT. Its protein is CATNPGYDTEAFF.

In its sample, this clonotype was seen a few times. This sequence joins TRBV7-2 and TRBJ2-5; D call uncertain. Germline-derived CDR1 and CDR2 are SGHTA and FQGNSA. V lost 7 bases and J 11 bases, leaving 23 bases between the germline ends. The CDR3 consists of 14 residues. The CDR3 region has the DNA TGTGCCAGCACCGTGGGCCGTCAACGCGGAGAGCAGTACTTC. It specifies CASTVGRQRGEQYF.

The V call is TRBV12-3 or TRBV12-4, the J call TRBJ2-1; tentatively, D is TRBD2 (5 bases). The CDR3 is made up of 17 amino acids. V shed 0 bases and J shed 7 bases, with 19 bases lying between them. DNA of the CDR3: TGTGCCAGCAGTTTAGCGCATGCAGGAGGATACCGGAATGAGCAGTTCTTC. The encoded protein is CASSLAHAGGYRNEQFF.

The chain recombines TRBV4-2 with TRBJ2-7; 8 nucleotides line up with TRBD1. With V trimmed by 7 bases and J by 0 bases, 5 bases remained unmatched. Germline CDR1 reads LGHNA; CDR2 reads YNFKEQ. The CDR3 sequence is 14 residues long. The CDR3 sequence is CASKQGGSSYEQYF. CDR3 DNA sequence: TGTGCCAGCAAACAGGGGGGCAGCTCCTACGAGCAGTACTTC.

This clonotype was found a few times. The chain carries TRBV4-3 and TRBJ2-7; D might be TRBD2 (6 bases). CDR1 and CDR2 (germline): LGHNA, YSLEER. The germline V and J ends were trimmed by 1 base and 3 bases, with 10 bases remaining between them. The CDR3 length is 14 residues. CDR3 protein: CASSQVGGDYEQYF. The CDR3 bases are TGCGCCAGCAGCCAAGTTGGAGGGGACTACGAGCAGTACTTC.

The rearrangement joins TRBV15 to TRBJ1-4, with a tentative D call TRBD1 (5 bases). There are 16 residues in the CDR3. Looked up from germline, CDR1 is LNHNV and CDR2 is YYDKDF (reference sequence). V gave up 4 bases and J gave up 0 bases, with 12 bases separating them. CDR3 in DNA: TGTGCCACCAGCAACGGGCAGGGTTCAACTAATGAAAAACTGTTTTTT. Amino acids: CATSNGQGSTNEKLFF.

Only one count was recorded for this clonotype. The J gene is TRBJ2-3, the V gene TRBV20-1; tentatively, D is TRBD1 or TRBD2 (7 bases each). The CDR3 runs 14 residues. Germline CDR1 and CDR2: DFQATT and SNEGSKA (reference sequence). Trimming took off 6 bases at V and 2 bases at J, with 15 bases between the two ends. The CDR3 nucleotides read TGCAGTGCACGAGCGGGACAGCACACAGATACGCAGTATTTT. Protein sequence: CSARAGQHTDTQYF.

This chain connects TRBV27 to TRBJ2-5; D gene ambiguous. This CDR3 region has 15 residues. Trimming left V 6 bases short and J 3 bases short, with 17 bases between. CDR1 is MNHEY, CDR2 SMNVEV, per germline (reference sequence). In DNA, the CDR3 is TGTGCCAGCAGATCCGAACCGCCCCTCAAAGAGACCCAGTACTTC. It encodes CASRSEPPLKETQYF.

This clonotype was observed a handful of times. The chain links TRBV9 to TRBJ1-4; no clear D. V lost 0 bases and J lost 4, with 10 bases in between. The CDR3 has 15 residues. CDR1 and CDR2 from the germline V gene are SGDLS and YYNGEE. CDR3: CASSVAGNNNEKLFF. DNA of the CDR3: TGTGCCAGCAGCGTAGCGGGCAACAATAATGAAAAACTGTTTTTT.

As regards this clonotype: It may be a read error: a sequence one base away is much more abundant. The CDR3 region has the DNA TGTGCCAGCAGTGGCCGGACAGGAGAGACCCAGTACTTC. Protein sequence: CASSGRTGETQYF. The genes are TRBV27 and TRBJ2-5, with TRBD1 identical over 7 bases. V lost 5 bases and J lost 4; bases outside the gene matches: 4. Germline CDR1 MNHEY, CDR2 SMNVEV (reference sequence). There are 13 residues in the CDR3.